The 11 T cell receptor beta chains listed next were all sequenced from one sample in a study of cytomegalovirus exposure and HLA in healthy donors. 13 Jbeta primers and 60 Vbeta primers were used for the PCR. The assay was immunoSEQ multiplex PCR, and TCRdb's table has in-frame clones only and misses some. Its table records some 200,000 clones. Sequenced: PBMCs. The receptors derive from a man aged 30 to 45 in good health and CMV-seronegative.

The rearrangement joins TRBV27 to TRBJ2-7, with a possible D match to TRBD1 (7 bases). The CDR3 covers 17 residues. V was clipped by 5 bases and J by 7 bases, with 27 bases between them. The germline V gene has CDR1 MNHEY and CDR2 SMNVEV (reference sequence). The CDR3 loop reads CASSPEGAWTGSGEQYF. The CDR3 nucleotides read TGTGCCAGCAGTCCGGAGGGGGCCTGGACAGGTTCGGGGGAGCAGTACTTC.

CDR3 sequence (DNA): TGTGCCAGCAGGGGTAGCGGGGCTCAAGAGACCCAGTACTTC. Residues: CASRGSGAQETQYF. The rearrangement links TRBV7-2 to TRBJ2-5, with 8 bases identical to TRBD2. This CDR3 is built from 14 residues. Germline V lookup: CDR1 SGHTA, CDR2 FQGNSA. V trimming: 6 bases; J trimming: 2 bases; junction bases outside the gene matches: 5.

The V and J genes are TRBV2 and TRBJ2-7; 7 bases line up with TRBD2. Per the germline V gene, CDR1 is SNHLY and CDR2 is FYNNEI. The CDR3 spans 14 residues. Losses at the gene ends were 4 bases for V and 7 bases for J; bases not matched to a gene: 10. CDR3 nucleotides: TGTGCCAGCAGTGTATACGGGAGGCTCGTGGAGCAGTACTTC. Amino acid sequence: CASSVYGRLVEQYF.

The gene calls are TRBV5-1 and TRBJ1-5, with 7 bases matching TRBD1. The CDR3 length is 14 residues. Germline V CDR1 and CDR2: SGHRS, YFSETQ. V lost 4 bases, J lost 4 bases, and 5 bases stayed unmatched. The CDR3 DNA sequence: TGCGCCAGCAGCCCAGGGACAGAAAATCAGCCCCAGCATTTT. Residues: CASSPGTENQPQHF.

V usage is TRBV29-1 and J usage is TRBJ1-2, with 8 bases fitting TRBD1. The V and J ends lost 7 bases and 2 bases, in that order; junction bases with no gene match: 12. Germline CDR1 and CDR2: SQVTM and ANQGSEA. The CDR3 is 15 residues long. DNA of the CDR3: TGCAGCGCCGGACAGGGAGGTTGGGCGAACTATGGCTACACCTTC. The encoded protein is CSAGQGGWANYGYTF.

V usage is TRBV6-5 and J usage is TRBJ2-7; the D gene is possibly TRBD2 (6 bases). The CDR3 is 15 residues long. The V and J ends lost 0 bases and 4 bases respectively, with 13 bases between them. Germline values: CDR1 MNHEY, CDR2 SVGAGI. For the CDR3, the DNA is TGTGCCAGCAGTTACTCGAATCCGGGAGCGTACGAGCAGTACTTC. Translation: CASSYSNPGAYEQYF.

The rearrangement uses TRBV28 and TRBJ1-4; the D gene is possibly TRBD1 (6 bases). CDR1 is MDHEN, CDR2 SYDVKM, per germline. This CDR3 contains 14 residues. V was cut by 6 bases and J by 7 bases, with 15 bases left in between. CDR3 amino acids: CASRGTGPVEKLFF. In DNA, the CDR3 is TGTGCCAGCAGAGGAACAGGGCCGGTTGAAAAACTGTTTTTT.

The chain joins TRBV25-1 to TRBJ1-2, with 7 bases fitting TRBD1. CDR1 MGHDK and CDR2 SYGVNS come from the germline V gene. CDR3 length: 13 residues. The trim removed 6 bases at V and 3 bases at J, leaving 4 bases unmatched. The CDR3 sequence is CASSRDSHYGYTF. The CDR3 DNA reads as TGTGCCAGCAGCCGGGACAGCCACTATGGCTACACCTTC.

CDR3 bases: TGCGCCAGCAGCTGGGGGACTTACTCCTACGAGCAGTACTTC. It yields the protein CASSWGTYSYEQYF. The genes are TRBV5-1 and TRBJ2-7, with a weak D call TRBD2 (6 bases). CDR3 size: 14 residues. Germline V gene data show CDR1 as SGHRS and CDR2 as YFSETQ. Trimming stripped 3 bases from V and 0 bases from J, with 10 bases between.

The chain links TRBV18 to TRBJ2-7; 7 bases fit TRBD1. The CDR3 spans 13 residues. CDR1 is KGHSH and CDR2 is LQKENI in the germline V gene. The V and J ends lost 3 bases and 4 bases, in that order; junction bases with no gene match: 3. The CDR3 DNA sequence: TGTGCCAGCTCACCCGGGACAGCGTACGAGCAGTACTTC. Its protein is CASSPGTAYEQYF. Complete variable domain (other parts from reference TRBV18 and TRBJ2-7): NAGVMQNPRHLVRRRGQEARLRCSPMKGHSHVYWYRQLPEEGLKFMVYLQKENIIDESGMPKERFSAEFPKEGPSILRIQQVVRGDSAAYFCASSPGTAYEQYFGPGTRLTVT.

CDR3 nucleotides: TGCGCCAGCAGCCGCCTAGGGGTTCATAGGAACATTCAGCCCCAGCATTTT. Amino acid sequence: CASSRLGVHRNIQPQHF. The V gene is TRBV4-1, the J gene TRBJ1-5, with D possibly being TRBD1 (5 bases). The CDR3 length is 17 residues. The germline gives CDR1 MGHRA, CDR2 YSYEKL. Between the trimmed V and J ends, which lost 4 bases and 6 bases, there was a span of 22 bases.